Detailed here is one T cell receptor beta chain. Authors' data handling: Researchers report that nucleated cell counts were estimated from reference gene primer amplification. The assay was immunoSEQ multiplex PCR, and TCRdb's table has in-frame clones only and misses some. V and J calls and clone size come straight from that table; D and trimming were deduced from the DNA. This table has about 220,000 clones, over 65% appearing once. Participants spanned ages about 18 to 90 years and resided in over 20 US areas. Resolution of symptoms, clearance, or two negative PCRs was present in recovered Cohort 3 donors. This specimen comes from a study of blood T cell repertoires in COVID-19. Study in general: Material from acute and convalescent COVID-19 was sourced from the United States, Italy and Spain.

Trimming took 2 bases from V and 6 from J, leaving 13 bases between them. The CDR3 extends over 15 amino acids. From germline, CDR1 is SGHAT and CDR2 FQNNGV. The receptor was derived from an older woman who had recovered from COVID-19. V is TRBV11-2 and J is TRBJ1-4; perhaps TRBD1 as D (5 bases). Sequences were obtained from PBMCs or T cells enriched from blood (not recorded which). In DNA, the CDR3 is TGTGCCAGCAGCTTACTCCAGGGCGAGCATGAAAAACTGTTTTTT. Translated, it gives CASSLLQGEHEKLFF.